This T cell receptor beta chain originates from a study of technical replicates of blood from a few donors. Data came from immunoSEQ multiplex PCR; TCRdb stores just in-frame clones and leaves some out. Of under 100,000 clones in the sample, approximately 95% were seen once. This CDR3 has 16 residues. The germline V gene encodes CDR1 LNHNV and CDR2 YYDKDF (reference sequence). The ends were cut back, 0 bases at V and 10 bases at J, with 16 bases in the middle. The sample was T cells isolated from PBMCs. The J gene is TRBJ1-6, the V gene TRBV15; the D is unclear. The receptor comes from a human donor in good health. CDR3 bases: TGTGCCACCAGCAGAGACGTTGCCTCGGCGGGCTCACCCCTCCACTTT. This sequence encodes CATSRDVASAGSPLHF.